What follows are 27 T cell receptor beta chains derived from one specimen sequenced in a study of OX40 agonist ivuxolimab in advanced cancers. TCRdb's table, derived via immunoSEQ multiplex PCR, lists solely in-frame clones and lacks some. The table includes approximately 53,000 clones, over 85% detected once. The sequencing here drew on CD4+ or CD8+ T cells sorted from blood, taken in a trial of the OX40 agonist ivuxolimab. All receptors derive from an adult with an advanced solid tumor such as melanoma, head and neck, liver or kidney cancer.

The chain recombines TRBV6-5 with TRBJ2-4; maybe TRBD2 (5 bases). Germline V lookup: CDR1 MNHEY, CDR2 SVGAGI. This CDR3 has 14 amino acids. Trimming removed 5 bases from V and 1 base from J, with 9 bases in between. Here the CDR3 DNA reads TGTGCCAGCAGTCCGAGGGATGCCAAAAACATTCAGTACTTC. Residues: CASSPRDAKNIQYF.

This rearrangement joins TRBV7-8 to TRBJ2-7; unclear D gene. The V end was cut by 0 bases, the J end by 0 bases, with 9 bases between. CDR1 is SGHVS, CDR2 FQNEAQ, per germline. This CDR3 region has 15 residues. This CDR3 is CASSLAPGISYEQYF. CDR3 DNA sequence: TGTGCCAGCAGCTTAGCGCCAGGTATCTCCTACGAGCAGTACTTC.

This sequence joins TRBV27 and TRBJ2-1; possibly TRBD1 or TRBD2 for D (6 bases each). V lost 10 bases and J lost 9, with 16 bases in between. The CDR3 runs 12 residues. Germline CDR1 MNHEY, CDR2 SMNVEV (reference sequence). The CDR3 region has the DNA TGTGCCACCTCAGGCGGGACAAGTGAGCAGTTCTTC. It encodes CATSGGTSEQFF.

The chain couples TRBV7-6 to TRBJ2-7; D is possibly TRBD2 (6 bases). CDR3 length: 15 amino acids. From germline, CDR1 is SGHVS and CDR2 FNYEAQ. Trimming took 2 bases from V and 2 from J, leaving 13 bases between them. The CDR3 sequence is CASSLRREGAYEQYF. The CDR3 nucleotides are TGTGCCAGCAGCTTACGGCGGGAAGGCGCCTACGAGCAGTACTTC.

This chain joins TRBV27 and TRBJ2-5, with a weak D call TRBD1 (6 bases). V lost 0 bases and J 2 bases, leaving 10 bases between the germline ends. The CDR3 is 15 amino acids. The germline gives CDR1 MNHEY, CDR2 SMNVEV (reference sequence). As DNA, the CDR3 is TGTGCCAGCAGTTTATCCCCAGGGGAACAAGAGACCCAGTACTTC. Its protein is CASSLSPGEQETQYF.

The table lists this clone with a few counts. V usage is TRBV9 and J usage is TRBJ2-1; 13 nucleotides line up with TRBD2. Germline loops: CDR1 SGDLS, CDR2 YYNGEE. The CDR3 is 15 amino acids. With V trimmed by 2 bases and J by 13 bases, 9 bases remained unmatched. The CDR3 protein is CASSVNGLAGDPQFF. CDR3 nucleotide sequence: TGTGCCAGCAGCGTGAACGGACTAGCGGGAGATCCCCAGTTCTTC.

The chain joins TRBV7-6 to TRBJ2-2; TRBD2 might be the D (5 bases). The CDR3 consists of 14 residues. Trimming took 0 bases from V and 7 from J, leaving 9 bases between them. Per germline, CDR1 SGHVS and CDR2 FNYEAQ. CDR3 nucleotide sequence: TGTGCCAGCAGCTTAGCGGGAGAGCACGGGGAGCTGTTTTTT. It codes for CASSLAGEHGELFF.

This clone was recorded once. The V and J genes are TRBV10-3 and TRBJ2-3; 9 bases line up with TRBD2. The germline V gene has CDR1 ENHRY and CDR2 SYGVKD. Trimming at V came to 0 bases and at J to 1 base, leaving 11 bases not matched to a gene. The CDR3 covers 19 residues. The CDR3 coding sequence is TGTGCCATCAGTGAGTCATATATCGGCGGGAGGGCCGGCACAGATACGCAGTATTTT. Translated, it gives CAISESYIGGRAGTDTQYF.

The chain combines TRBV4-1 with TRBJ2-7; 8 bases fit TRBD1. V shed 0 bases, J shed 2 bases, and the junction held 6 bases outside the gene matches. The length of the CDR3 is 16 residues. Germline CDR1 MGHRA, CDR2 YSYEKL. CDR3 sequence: CASSQDPPTGAYEQYF. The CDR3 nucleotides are TGCGCCAGCAGCCAAGATCCACCGACAGGGGCCTACGAGCAGTACTTC.

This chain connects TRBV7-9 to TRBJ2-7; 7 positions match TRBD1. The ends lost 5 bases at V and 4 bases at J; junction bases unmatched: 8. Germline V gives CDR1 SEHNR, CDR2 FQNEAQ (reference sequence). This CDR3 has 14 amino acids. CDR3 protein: CASSAVGTAYEQYF. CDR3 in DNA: TGTGCCAGCAGCGCCGTCGGGACAGCATACGAGCAGTACTTC.

Here the CDR3 reads CASSLGGREQYF. Written as DNA, the CDR3 is TGTGCCAGCAGCTTAGGGGGGAGGGAGCAGTACTTC. The genes are TRBV13 and TRBJ2-7; weak D call: TRBD2 (6 bases). From germline, CDR1 is PRHDT and CDR2 FYEKMQ (reference sequence). The CDR3 extends over 12 amino acids. The V end was cut by 0 bases, the J end by 7 bases, with 7 bases between.

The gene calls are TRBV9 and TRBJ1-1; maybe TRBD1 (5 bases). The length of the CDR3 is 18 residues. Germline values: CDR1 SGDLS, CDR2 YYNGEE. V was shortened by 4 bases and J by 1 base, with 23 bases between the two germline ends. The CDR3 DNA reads TGTGCCAGCAGCCCCCAGGCTGGGGCCTTAACTAAGAACACTGAAGCTTTCTTT. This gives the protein CASSPQAGALTKNTEAFF. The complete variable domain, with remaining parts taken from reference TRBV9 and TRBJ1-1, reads DSGVTQTPKHLITATGQRVTLRCSPRSGDLSVYWYQQSLDQGLQFLIQYYNGEERAKGNILERFSAQQFPDLHSELNLSSLELGDSALYFCASSPQAGALTKNTEAFFGQGTRLTVV.

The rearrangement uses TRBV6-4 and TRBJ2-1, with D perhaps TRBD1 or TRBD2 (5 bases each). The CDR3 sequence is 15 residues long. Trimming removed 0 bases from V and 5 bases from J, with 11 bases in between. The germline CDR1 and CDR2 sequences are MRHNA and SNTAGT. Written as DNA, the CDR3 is TGTGCCAGCAGTGACTCGGGGGAGACCCACAATGAGCAGTTCTTC. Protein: CASSDSGETHNEQFF.

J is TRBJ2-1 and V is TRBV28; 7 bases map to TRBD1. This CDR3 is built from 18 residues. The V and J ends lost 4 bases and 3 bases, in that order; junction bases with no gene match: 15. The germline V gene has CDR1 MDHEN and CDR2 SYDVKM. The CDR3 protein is CASSSPLPDRLNYNEQFF. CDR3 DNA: TGTGCCAGCAGTTCCCCCCTCCCGGACAGGCTTAACTACAATGAGCAGTTCTTC.

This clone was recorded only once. The CDR3 nucleotides read TGCGCCAGCAGTGAGTATGGGACTAACCACGAGCAGTACTTC. Amino acid sequence: CASSEYGTNHEQYF. V is TRBV10-1 and J is TRBJ2-7, with 7 bases identical to TRBD2. Germline values: CDR1 WNHNN, CDR2 SYGVQD (reference sequence). The CDR3 has 14 residues. Trimming at V came to 1 base and at J to 5 bases, leaving 5 bases not matched to a gene.

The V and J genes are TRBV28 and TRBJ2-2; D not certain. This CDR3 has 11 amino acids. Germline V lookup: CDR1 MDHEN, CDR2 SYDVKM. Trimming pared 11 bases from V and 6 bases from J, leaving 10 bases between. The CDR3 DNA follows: TGTGCCCACAAAAGGTCCGGGGAGCTGTTTTTT. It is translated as CAHKRSGELFF.

The chain's CDR3 is CASSSGADYQGYTF. The DNA of the CDR3 is TGTGCCAGCAGCTCCGGGGCCGATTACCAAGGCTACACCTTC. The V gene is TRBV7-6, the J gene TRBJ1-2; D is possibly TRBD1 (5 bases). V lost 4 bases to trimming and J lost 8 bases, with 17 bases between them. This CDR3 has 14 residues. Looked up from germline, CDR1 is SGHVS and CDR2 is FNYEAQ.

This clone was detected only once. CDR3 amino acids: CASSTGYEYNEQFF. The CDR3 DNA sequence: TGTGCCAGCAGTACGGGCTATGAATACAATGAGCAGTTCTTC. J is TRBJ2-1 and V is TRBV6-1; D uncertain. V gave up 5 bases and J gave up 4 bases, with 12 bases separating them. This CDR3 is 14 amino acids long. The germline V gene encodes CDR1 MNHNS and CDR2 SASEGT.

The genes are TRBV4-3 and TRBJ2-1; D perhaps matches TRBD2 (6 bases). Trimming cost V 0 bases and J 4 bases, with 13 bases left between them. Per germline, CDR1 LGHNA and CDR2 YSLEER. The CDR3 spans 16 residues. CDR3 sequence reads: CASSQDVAEPYNEQFF. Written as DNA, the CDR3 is TGCGCCAGCAGCCAAGACGTAGCGGAGCCTTACAATGAGCAGTTCTTC.

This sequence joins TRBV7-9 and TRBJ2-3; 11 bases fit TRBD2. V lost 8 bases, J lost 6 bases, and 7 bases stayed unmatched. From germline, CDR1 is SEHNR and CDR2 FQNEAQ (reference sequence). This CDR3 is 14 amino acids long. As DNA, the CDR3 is TGTGCCAGCGCTAGCGGGAGGTGGACGGATACGCAGTATTTT. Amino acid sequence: CASASGRWTDTQYF.

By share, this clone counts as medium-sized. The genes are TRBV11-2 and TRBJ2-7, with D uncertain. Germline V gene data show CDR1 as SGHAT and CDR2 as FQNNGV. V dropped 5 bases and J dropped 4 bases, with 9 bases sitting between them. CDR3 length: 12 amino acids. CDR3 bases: TGTGCCAGCAGCCTTAGCCCGTACGAGCAGTACTTC. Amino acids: CASSLSPYEQYF.

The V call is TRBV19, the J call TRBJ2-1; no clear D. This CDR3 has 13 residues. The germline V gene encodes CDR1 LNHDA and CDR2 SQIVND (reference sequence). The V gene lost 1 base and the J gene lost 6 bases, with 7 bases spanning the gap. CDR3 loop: CASSIALFNEQFF. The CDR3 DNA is TGTGCCAGTAGTATAGCCCTCTTCAATGAGCAGTTCTTC.

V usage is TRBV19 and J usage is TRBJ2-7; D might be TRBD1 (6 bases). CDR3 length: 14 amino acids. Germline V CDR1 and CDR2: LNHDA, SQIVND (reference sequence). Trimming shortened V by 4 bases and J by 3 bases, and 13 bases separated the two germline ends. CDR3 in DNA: TGTGCCAGTAGTACCGGATCAGGGGTCTACGAGCAGTACTTC. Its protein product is CASSTGSGVYEQYF.

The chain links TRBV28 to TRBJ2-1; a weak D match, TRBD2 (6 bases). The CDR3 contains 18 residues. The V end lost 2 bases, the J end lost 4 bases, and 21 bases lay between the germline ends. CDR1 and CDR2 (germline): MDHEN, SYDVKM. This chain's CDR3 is CASSLPAGSQSEYNEQFF. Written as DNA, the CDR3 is TGTGCCAGCAGTTTACCCGCCGGGAGTCAATCTGAATACAATGAGCAGTTCTTC.

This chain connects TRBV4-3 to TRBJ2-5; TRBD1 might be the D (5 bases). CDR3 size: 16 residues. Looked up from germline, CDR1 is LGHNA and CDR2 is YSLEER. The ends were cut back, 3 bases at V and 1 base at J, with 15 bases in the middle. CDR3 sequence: CASSHRATGPQETQYF. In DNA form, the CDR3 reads TGCGCCAGCAGCCACCGAGCAACAGGACCCCAAGAGACCCAGTACTTC.

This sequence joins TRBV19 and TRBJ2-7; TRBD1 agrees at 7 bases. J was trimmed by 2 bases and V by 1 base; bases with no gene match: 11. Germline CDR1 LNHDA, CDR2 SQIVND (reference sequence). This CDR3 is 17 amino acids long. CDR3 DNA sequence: TGTGCCAGTAGTATAGGGTGGATCGGGCAGGGGGCCTACGAGCAGTACTTC. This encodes CASSIGWIGQGAYEQYF.

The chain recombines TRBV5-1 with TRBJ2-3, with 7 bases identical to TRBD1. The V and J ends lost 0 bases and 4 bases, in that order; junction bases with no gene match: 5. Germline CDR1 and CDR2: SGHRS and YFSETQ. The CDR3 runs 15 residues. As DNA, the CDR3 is TGCGCCAGCAGCTTGGTTGAAGGGGGCTCAGATACGCAGTATTTT. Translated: CASSLVEGGSDTQYF. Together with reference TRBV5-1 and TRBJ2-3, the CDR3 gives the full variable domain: KAGVTQTPRYLIKTRGQQVTLSCSPISGHRSVSWYQQTPGQGLQFLFEYFSETQRNKGNFPGRFSGRQFSNSRSEMNVSTLELGDSALYLCASSLVEGGSDTQYFGPGTRLTVL.